These 16 T cell receptor beta chains came from one sample sequenced in a study of CD8 T cells in ankylosing spondylitis. In TCRdb, the 5' RACE reads were re-called with MiXCR into one record per CDR3 protein. The sample shows 270,000 or so distinct CDR3 sequences, over 15% of them seen only once. Sequenced sample: blood, either unsorted or a sorted T cell fraction (not recorded which). The origin of the receptors is a male donor with ankylosing spondylitis or in good health (not recorded which).

This clonotype was detected many times. The chain recombines TRBV27 with TRBJ2-1; TRBD1 might be the D (5 bases). In germline, CDR1 is MNHEY, CDR2 SMNVEV (reference sequence). Deletions cut 1 base from V and 8 bases from J, with 9 bases between. The CDR3 has 13 residues. CDR3 in DNA: TGTGCCAGCAGTTTATGGGGCTCTGATGAGCAGTTCTTC. Translating gives CASSLWGSDEQFF.

In its sample, this clonotype was seen many times. This chain connects TRBV5-5 to TRBJ2-1, with D hard to call. V lost 3 bases, J lost 15 bases, and 16 bases lay in between. CDR3 length equals 12 residues. CDR1 and CDR2 from the germline V gene are SGHKS and YYEKEE (reference sequence). CDR3 in amino acids: CASSSDDLIPFF. CDR3 DNA: TGTGCCAGCAGCTCGGATGACCTTATCCCGTTCTTC.

The CDR3 nucleotides read TGCAGTGCTAGAGATGGGACCAAGGGTTTGTACAATGAGCAGTTCTTC. It encodes CSARDGTKGLYNEQFF. This rearrangement joins TRBV20-1 to TRBJ2-1; the D gene could be TRBD1 or TRBD2 (5 bases each). The CDR3 spans 16 residues. V was trimmed by 0 bases and J by 4 bases, leaving 16 bases between them. Germline V gives CDR1 DFQATT, CDR2 SNEGSKA (reference sequence).

This clonotype showed up just a few times. This chain links TRBV6-5 with TRBJ2-7; TRBD2 aligns across 7 bases. CDR1 and CDR2 (germline): MNHEY, SVGAGI. The CDR3 is 14 residues long. Trimming at V came to 2 bases and at J to 5 bases, leaving 6 bases not matched to a gene. Here the CDR3 DNA reads TGTGCCAGCAGTTACGGCGGGAGCAGAGACGAGCAGTACTTC. Protein: CASSYGGSRDEQYF.

This clonotype was observed a few times. The V and J genes are TRBV27 and TRBJ2-1, with D possibly matching TRBD1 (6 bases). Trimming left V 4 bases short and J 8 bases short, with 21 bases between. From germline, CDR1 is MNHEY and CDR2 SMNVEV (reference sequence). The CDR3 totals 16 residues. CDR3 coding DNA: TGTGCCAGCAGTTCCCCCATCCATACAGGGCTCCATGAGCAGTTCTTC. Protein product: CASSSPIHTGLHEQFF.

The rearrangement links TRBV4-1 to TRBJ1-2; D gene uncertain. Germline V gene data show CDR1 as MGHRA and CDR2 as YSYEKL. This CDR3 spans 17 amino acids. V shed 0 bases and J shed 4 bases, with 18 bases lying between them. CDR3 DNA: TGCGCCAGCAGCCAAGATCTTGACGCATCCGCGCTCTATGGCTACACCTTC. Residues: CASSQDLDASALYGYTF.

The sample holds many counts of this clonotype. The chain has TRBV2 and TRBJ2-1, with D unresolved. Trimming removed 2 bases from V and 7 bases from J, with 21 bases in between. This CDR3 comprises 17 residues. CDR1 is SNHLY and CDR2 is FYNNEI in the germline V gene. CDR3 bases: TGTGCCAGCAGTGAACGTGGAAGCGCCTCCTTCGGGAATGAGCAGTTCTTC. Protein product: CASSERGSASFGNEQFF.

The table lists this clonotype with a few counts. The V gene is TRBV11-1, the J gene TRBJ2-1; maybe TRBD1 (6 bases). Between the trimmed V and J ends, which lost 3 bases and 5 bases, there was a span of 11 bases. Looked up from germline, CDR1 is SGHAT and CDR2 is FQDESV (reference sequence). The CDR3 contains 14 residues. The CDR3 is CASSFSGVHNEQFF. CDR3 nucleotide sequence: TGTGCCAGCAGCTTTTCAGGGGTTCACAATGAGCAGTTCTTC.

There are a few counts of this clonotype. This rearrangement joins TRBV7-6 to TRBJ2-3; D possibly matches TRBD1 or TRBD2 (6 bases each). With 7 bases removed from V and 2 bases from J, the gap between germline ends came to 10 bases. The CDR3 is made up of 13 amino acids. Germline values: CDR1 SGHVS, CDR2 FNYEAQ. CDR3 loop: CASKGGNTDTQYF. The DNA of the CDR3 is TGTGCCAGCAAGGGGGGAAACACAGATACGCAGTATTTT.

The J gene is TRBJ2-7, the V gene TRBV19; 8 bases line up with TRBD1. J lost 2 bases, V lost 3 bases, and 6 bases had no gene match. Germline V CDR1 and CDR2: LNHDA, SQIVND (reference sequence). This CDR3 spans 15 amino acids. CDR3 protein: CASSIGQGSPYEQYF. The CDR3 DNA sequence: TGTGCCAGTAGTATCGGACAGGGCTCTCCCTACGAGCAGTACTTC.

This clonotype was seen many times. This chain joins TRBV7-9 and TRBJ1-1; perhaps TRBD1 as D (5 bases). Germline values: CDR1 SEHNR, CDR2 FQNEAQ (reference sequence). This CDR3 contains 14 residues. Trimming shortened V by 5 bases and J by 1 base, and 11 bases separated the two germline ends. CDR3 residues: CASSPGRKNTEAFF. The DNA for the CDR3 is TGTGCCAGCAGCCCGGGACGGAAGAACACTGAAGCTTTCTTT.

The chain has TRBV29-1 and TRBJ2-7; 7 nucleotides align to TRBD2. The germline V gene encodes CDR1 SQVTM and CDR2 ANQGSEA. J lost 2 bases, V lost 0 bases, and 7 bases had no gene match. CDR3 size: 15 residues. Written as DNA, the CDR3 is TGCAGCGTTGAAGATTTGAGGGAGGGCACCTACGAGCAGTACTTC. Its translation is CSVEDLREGTYEQYF.

This clonotype was seen ten or more times. DNA for the CDR3: TGCGCCAGCAGCCAAGAGCAGCGGAGCTCCTACGAGCAGTACTTC. This sequence encodes CASSQEQRSSYEQYF. J is TRBJ2-7 and V is TRBV4-1; D is possibly TRBD2 (5 bases). The CDR3 spans 15 residues. The germline CDR1 and CDR2 sequences are MGHRA and YSYEKL. The ends were cut back, 0 bases at V and 0 bases at J, with 9 bases in the middle.

This clonotype was recorded at least ten times. V is TRBV7-8 and J is TRBJ2-3; the match to TRBD2 covers 9 bases. Looked up from germline, CDR1 is SGHVS and CDR2 is FQNEAQ. This CDR3 is built from 16 residues. V dropped 3 bases and J dropped 6; count of bases not matched to a gene: 10. This chain's CDR3 is CASSLKELAGIDTQYF. The CDR3 nucleotides are TGTGCCAGCAGCTTGAAAGAGCTAGCGGGAATCGATACGCAGTATTTT.

In its sample, this clonotype was seen many times. The gene calls are TRBV6-2 or TRBV6-3 and TRBJ2-1; 10 nucleotides agree with TRBD1. The germline V gene has CDR1 MNHEY and CDR2 SVGEGT. Trimming took 7 bases from V and 7 from J; bases not matched to a gene: 7. The CDR3 consists of 14 residues. As DNA, the CDR3 is TGTGCCAGCATCCGGGGACAGGGGTGGAATGAGCAGTTCTTC. This codes for CASIRGQGWNEQFF.

The chain uses TRBV5-1 and TRBJ2-1, with D tentatively TRBD2 (7 bases). The CDR3 has 16 amino acids. V lost 8 bases and J 4 bases, leaving 22 bases between the germline ends. Germline CDR1 and CDR2: SGHRS and YFSETQ. The CDR3 sequence is CASRGGLAATYNEQFF. In nucleotides, the CDR3 is TGCGCCAGTAGGGGGGGCCTTGCAGCGACTTACAATGAGCAGTTCTTC.